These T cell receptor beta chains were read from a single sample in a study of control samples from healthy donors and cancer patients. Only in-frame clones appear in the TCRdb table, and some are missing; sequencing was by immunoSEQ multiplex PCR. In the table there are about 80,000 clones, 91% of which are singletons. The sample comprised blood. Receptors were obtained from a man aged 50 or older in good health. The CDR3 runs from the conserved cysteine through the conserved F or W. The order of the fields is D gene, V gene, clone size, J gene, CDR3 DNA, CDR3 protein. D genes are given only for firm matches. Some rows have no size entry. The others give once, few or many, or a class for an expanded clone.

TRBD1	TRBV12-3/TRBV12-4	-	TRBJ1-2	TGTGCCAGCAGTGACAGGGTGGATGGCTACACCTTC	CASSDRVDGYTF
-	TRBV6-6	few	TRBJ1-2	TGTGCCAGCAGTTATACGACAGAGAGGAATGGCTACACCTTC	CASSYTTERNGYTF
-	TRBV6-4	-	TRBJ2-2	TGTGCCAGCAGTGGACTAGAGGGCGGGGAGCTGTTTTTT	CASSGLEGGELFF
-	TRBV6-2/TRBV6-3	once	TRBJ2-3	TGTGCCAGCAGTTACTTGCACAGGAAAACAGATACGCAGTATTTT	CASSYLHRKTDTQYF
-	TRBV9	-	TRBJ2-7	TGTGCCAGCACGCCGGGGACATCTGGGTACGAGCAGTACTTC	CASTPGTSGYEQYF
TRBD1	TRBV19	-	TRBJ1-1	TGTGCCAGTAGCGCACAGGGGGCGAACACTGAAGCTTTCTTT	CASSAQGANTEAFF
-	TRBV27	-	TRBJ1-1	TGTGCCAGATACGAACCCCTGGTCACTGAAGCTTTCTTT	CARYEPLVTEAFF
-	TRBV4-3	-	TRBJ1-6	TGCGCCAGCAGCCAAGATACGGGGGCGGATGGATCACCCCTCCACTTT	CASSQDTGADGSPLHF
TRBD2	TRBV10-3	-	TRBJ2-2	TGTGCCACCCTCCTCGGGGGGGGTTACACCGGGGAGCTGTTTTTT	CATLLGGGYTGELFF
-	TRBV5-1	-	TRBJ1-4	TGCGCCAGCAGCTTGGCCGAACAGGGCGGTAATGAAAAACTGTTTTTT	CASSLAEQGGNEKLFF